Each of the 27 T cell receptor beta chains below was sequenced from the same sample in a study of blood T cell repertoires in COVID-19. Profiled with immunoSEQ multiplex PCR; TCRdb holds only in-frame clones, not every one. The sample consists of 150,000 or so clones, about 80% of them appearing once. Material: peripheral blood. These receptors came from a human donor in a cohort sampled during active COVID-19.

The chain joins TRBV6-2 or TRBV6-3 to TRBJ1-2; D is perhaps TRBD1 (5 bases). V was cut by 2 bases and J by 4 bases, with 14 bases left in between. Looked up from germline, CDR1 is MNHEY and CDR2 is SVGEGT. CDR3 length equals 15 residues. The CDR3 loop reads CASSYTRGRTYGYTF. The DNA of the CDR3 is TGTGCCAGCAGTTACACTCGGGGGAGGACCTATGGCTACACCTTC.

The chain combines TRBV7-3 with TRBJ2-1; 9 nucleotides match TRBD2. This CDR3 spans 17 amino acids. Germline loops: CDR1 SGHTA, CDR2 FQGTGA. V shed 4 bases and J 4 bases; nucleotides not matched to a gene: 11. CDR3 DNA sequence: TGTGCCAGCAGCTCCCGCGGAGCAGCGGGAGGATACAATGAGCAGTTCTTC. This translates into CASSSRGAAGGYNEQFF.

J is TRBJ2-1 and V is TRBV5-1; 7 bases match TRBD1. This CDR3 is built from 12 residues. V lost 3 bases, J lost 7 bases, and 1 base stayed unmatched. CDR1 SGHRS and CDR2 YFSETQ come from the germline V gene. The CDR3 DNA reads TGCGCCAGCAGCTCACAGGGGAATGAGCAGTTCTTC. Amino acids: CASSSQGNEQFF.

J is TRBJ1-6 and V is TRBV5-1; unclear D gene. Germline CDR1 reads SGHRS; CDR2 reads YFSETQ. The CDR3 sequence is 15 residues long. V lost 0 bases to trimming and J lost 6 bases, with 10 bases between them. The CDR3, as DNA: TGCGCCAGCAGCTTGGACCTAGCATCTAATTCACCCCTCCACTTT. Protein: CASSLDLASNSPLHF.

The chain uses TRBV27 and TRBJ2-7, with D possibly TRBD2 on 5 matching bases. This CDR3 is 14 amino acids long. The germline V gene has CDR1 MNHEY and CDR2 SMNVEV (reference sequence). V was shortened by 2 bases and J by 4 bases, with 12 bases between the two germline ends. The CDR3 coding sequence is TGTGCCAGCAGTTTACGGCCTCGAGGGTACGAGCAGTACGTC. Its protein product is CASSLRPRGYEQYV.

The chain links TRBV7-9 to TRBJ2-7; D might be TRBD1 (5 bases). Germline assignment: CDR1 SEHNR and CDR2 FQNEAQ (reference sequence). V dropped 4 bases and J dropped 0 bases, with 16 bases sitting between them. The CDR3 covers 16 residues. The CDR3 DNA reads as TGTGCCAGCAGCTCCCGACAGCTTTTGTTCTCCTACGAGCAGTACGTC. This translates into CASSSRQLLFSYEQYV.

The chain uses TRBV7-2 and TRBJ2-2; tentative D call: TRBD2 (6 bases). Per germline, CDR1 SGHTA and CDR2 FQGNSA. V was cut by 5 bases and J by 3 bases, with 13 bases left in between. This CDR3 has 15 residues. The CDR3 sequence is CASSPSGTHTGELFF. The CDR3 coding sequence is TGTGCCAGCAGCCCATCGGGGACTCACACCGGGGAGCTGTTTTTT.

This chain uses TRBV5-6 with TRBJ2-2; 10 positions match TRBD1. The germline gives CDR1 SGHDT, CDR2 YYEEEE. This CDR3 has 15 residues. After removal of 4 bases from V and 2 bases from J, the junction contained 2 bases not matched to a gene. CDR3 nucleotide sequence: TGTGCCAGCAGCCGGGACAGGGGCAACACCGGGGAGCTGTTTTTT. It translates to CASSRDRGNTGELFF. Drawing the rest from reference TRBV5-6 and TRBJ2-2, the complete variable domain is DAGVTQSPTHLIKTRGQQVTLRCSPKSGHDTVSWYQQALGQGPQFIFQYYEEEERQRGNFPDRFSGHQFPNYSSELNVNALLLGDSALYLCASSRDRGNTGELFFGEGSRLTVL.

This chain uses TRBV5-4 with TRBJ2-5; 7 positions agree with TRBD1. The germline V gene encodes CDR1 SGHNT and CDR2 YYREEE (reference sequence). The CDR3 is made up of 15 amino acids. V trimming: 4 bases; J trimming: 4 bases; junction bases outside the gene matches: 10. CDR3 sequence (DNA): TGTGCCAGCAGCCCCAGGACCCAGGGGGTAGAGACCCAGTACTTC. Translation: CASSPRTQGVETQYF.

The gene calls are TRBV7-9 and TRBJ1-5; 12 bases map to TRBD1. The junction had 8 bases not matched to a gene; V was cut back by 4 bases and J by 1 base. The CDR3 is 18 residues long. Germline lookup yields CDR1 SEHNR and CDR2 FQNEAQ (reference sequence). The CDR3 loop reads CASSSVGQGALSNQPQHF. The CDR3 DNA sequence: TGTGCCAGCAGCTCGGTGGGACAGGGGGCCTTGAGCAATCAGCCCCAGCATTTT. The whole variable domain, filled in from reference TRBV7-9 and TRBJ1-5, reads DTGVSQNPRHKITKRGQNVTFRCDPISEHNRLYWYRQTLGQGPEFLTYFQNEAQLEKSRLLSDRFSAERPKGSFSTLEIQRTEQGDSAMYLCASSSVGQGALSNQPQHFGDGTRLSIL.

This clone has just one count. CDR3 sequence: CATLADSSYNEQFF. The CDR3 DNA is TGTGCCACCTTAGCGGATAGCTCCTACAATGAGCAGTTCTTC. The V and J genes are TRBV2 and TRBJ2-1; maybe TRBD2 (6 bases). The CDR3 totals 14 residues. The V gene's germline CDR1 is SNHLY and CDR2 FYNNEI. V dropped 10 bases and J dropped 0 bases, with 13 bases sitting between them.

This rearrangement joins TRBV24-1 to TRBJ2-1; D is unclear. V was shortened by 5 bases and J by 0 bases, with 13 bases between the two germline ends. This CDR3 spans 16 amino acids. Germline CDR1 and CDR2: KGHDR and SFDVKD. The CDR3 loop is CATSGPSLSSYNEQFF. The CDR3 nucleotides are TGTGCCACCAGTGGTCCCTCCTTGAGCTCCTACAATGAGCAGTTCTTC.

The DNA for the CDR3 is TGTGCCAGCAGCTTTGGGATTGGGACAGGCAACACCGGGGAGCTGTTTTTT. Protein: CASSFGIGTGNTGELFF. This rearrangement joins TRBV11-2 to TRBJ2-2; 8 bases align to TRBD1. V lost 3 bases to trimming and J lost 2 bases; unmatched junction nucleotides: 8. The CDR3 spans 17 residues. In germline, CDR1 is SGHAT, CDR2 FQNNGV.

This sequence joins TRBV4-2 and TRBJ2-1; TRBD2 agrees at 7 bases. CDR1 LGHNA and CDR2 YNFKEQ come from the germline V gene. The junction had 8 bases not matched to a gene; V was cut back by 1 base and J by 2 bases. This CDR3 is 17 amino acids long. This CDR3 reads CASSQAKGGGTYNEQFF. For the CDR3, the DNA is TGTGCCAGCAGCCAAGCGAAGGGCGGGGGTACCTACAATGAGCAGTTCTTC.

The V gene is TRBV10-3, the J gene TRBJ1-1, with unresolved D. The V gene lost 10 bases and the J gene lost 0 bases, with 12 bases spanning the gap. CDR1 is ENHRY and CDR2 is SYGVKD in the germline V gene. The CDR3 consists of 13 residues. CDR3 DNA sequence: TGTGCCAGCCGGGTCGAGGTGAACACTGAAGCTTTCTTT. Translation: CASRVEVNTEAFF.

The chain uses TRBV5-1 and TRBJ2-5; TRBD2 agrees at 7 bases. Looked up from germline, CDR1 is SGHRS and CDR2 is YFSETQ. V dropped 0 bases and J dropped 2; count of bases not matched to a gene: 4. The CDR3 extends over 15 amino acids. The CDR3 bases are TGCGCCAGCAGCTTGGCTAGCGGAACTCAAGAGACCCAGTACTTC. It specifies CASSLASGTQETQYF.

V is TRBV4-3 and J is TRBJ1-6; the match to TRBD1 covers 8 bases. The CDR3 loop spans 15 amino acids. The ends lost 4 bases at V and 8 bases at J; junction bases unmatched: 7. The germline CDR1 and CDR2 sequences are LGHNA and YSLEER. CDR3 sequence (DNA): TGCGCCAGCAGCCGAGCTAACAGGGGGGATTCACCCCTCCACTTT. Translating it yields CASSRANRGDSPLHF.

The rearrangement links TRBV12-3 or TRBV12-4 to TRBJ1-2; D is ambiguous. The CDR3 totals 13 residues. Trimming pared 1 base from V and 7 bases from J, leaving 10 bases between. DNA for the CDR3: TGTGCCAGCAGTTTAGGGCAGTTCAGTGGCTACACCTTC. Its translation: CASSLGQFSGYTF.

The chain has TRBV20-1 and TRBJ2-1; 7 positions agree with TRBD2. After removal of 3 bases from V and 2 bases from J, the junction contained 7 bases not matched to a gene. This CDR3 has 15 residues. Germline V CDR1 and CDR2: DFQATT, SNEGSKA (reference sequence). The CDR3 sequence is CSASPAGLPYNEQFF. In DNA, the CDR3 is TGCAGTGCTAGTCCAGCGGGGTTACCCTACAATGAGCAGTTCTTC.

Details on this clone: The junction differs from germline at one of its ends, possibly a read error. The chain is built from TRBV7-9 and TRBJ1-1, with D maybe TRBD1 (6 bases). The germline CDR1 and CDR2 sequences are SEHNR and FQNEAQ (reference sequence). This CDR3 comprises 15 residues. The CDR3 DNA reads TGTGTCAGCAGCTTCCCACAGGGAGCGAACACTGAAGCTTTCTTT. Its protein product is CVSSFPQGANTEAFF.

The genes are TRBV28 and TRBJ1-6; weak D call: TRBD1 (6 bases). The CDR3 is made up of 16 amino acids. Germline V gene sequence: CDR1 MDHEN, CDR2 SYDVKM. V lost 2 bases, J lost 0 bases, and 8 bases lay in between. In DNA form, the CDR3 reads TGTGCCAGCAGTTTAGGGGGCAGCTCCTATAATTCACCCCTCCACTTT. Encoded protein: CASSLGGSSYNSPLHF.

The CDR3 bases are TGTGCCAGCAGCGTAGTGAACAGCCCGCTCAATGAGCAGTTCTTC. It yields the protein CASSVVNSPLNEQFF. V gene TRBV9 combines with J gene TRBJ2-1; no firm D call. V was pared by 0 bases and J by 6 bases, with 13 bases between. The CDR3 length is 15 residues. Germline V gene sequence: CDR1 SGDLS, CDR2 YYNGEE. The full variable domain, with the rest looked up from reference TRBV9 and TRBJ2-1, is DSGVTQTPKHLITATGQRVTLRCSPRSGDLSVYWYQQSLDQGLQFLIQYYNGEERAKGNILERFSAQQFPDLHSELNLSSLELGDSALYFCASSVVNSPLNEQFFGPGTRLTVL.

The V gene is TRBV6-5, the J gene TRBJ1-1; D call uncertain. The CDR3 is made up of 15 amino acids. The germline gives CDR1 MNHEY, CDR2 SVGAGI. V was pared by 11 bases and J by 9 bases, with 28 bases between. The DNA of the CDR3 is TGTGCCCTAGCGATAGGGTCCCTTACCTTCCCTCAAGCTTTCTTT. Its protein is CALAIGSLTFPQAFF.

The chain couples TRBV10-3 to TRBJ1-1; TRBD1 matches at 9 bases. From germline, CDR1 is ENHRY and CDR2 SYGVKD. The CDR3 totals 16 residues. V was clipped by 5 bases and J by 1 base; unmatched bases: 8. CDR3 nucleotides: TGTGCCATCAGTCCAATACGGGGACAGGGGAACACTGAAGCTTTCTTT. It is translated as CAISPIRGQGNTEAFF.

This clone was seen once. This rearrangement joins TRBV6-2 or TRBV6-3 to TRBJ1-6; no definite D call. Per germline, CDR1 MNHEY and CDR2 SVGEGT. Trimming took 4 bases from V and 5 from J, leaving 9 bases between them. The CDR3 sequence is 14 residues long. CDR3 DNA sequence: TGTGCCAGCAGTTTCGGAGCGGATAATTCACCCCTCCACTTT. Translated: CASSFGADNSPLHF.

The rearrangement uses TRBV11-1 and TRBJ1-3; no clear D gene. Germline V gives CDR1 SGHAT, CDR2 FQDESV (reference sequence). V gave up 4 bases and J gave up 5 bases, with 15 bases separating them. The CDR3 contains 15 residues. CDR3 DNA: TGTGCCAGCAGCTCCTACGAGGGATCCAGAAACACCATATATTTT. Its translation: CASSSYEGSRNTIYF. The complete variable domain, with remaining parts taken from reference TRBV11-1 and TRBJ1-3, reads EAEVAQSPRYKITEKSQAVAFWCDPISGHATLYWYRQILGQGPELLVQFQDESVVDDSQLPKDRFSAERLKGVDSTLKIQPAELGDSAMYLCASSSYEGSRNTIYFGEGSWLTVV.

CDR3 nucleotides: TGTGCCAGCACCAACAGGGATAGTCAGCCCCAGCATTTT. Translation gives CASTNRDSQPQHF. The chain combines TRBV12-3 or TRBV12-4 with TRBJ1-5, with TRBD1 as a possible D gene (6 bases). This CDR3 is built from 13 residues. Between the trimmed V and J ends, which lost 7 bases and 6 bases, there was a span of 13 bases.